This T cell receptor (beta chain) originates from a study of blood T cell repertoires in COVID-19. From germline, CDR1 is MRHNA and CDR2 SNTAGT. Trimming took 3 bases from V and 2 from J; bases not matched to a gene: 10. The CDR3 runs to 17 residues. TCRdb's table, derived via immunoSEQ multiplex PCR, lists solely in-frame clones and lacks some. The data show around 230,000 clones, more than 80% seen once. This clonotype was obtained from a woman in her thirties or forties with acute COVID-19. This rearrangement joins TRBV6-4 to TRBJ2-3, with 8 positions matching TRBD1. Input material: PBMCs or T cells enriched from blood (not recorded which). The CDR3 region has the DNA TGTGCCAGCAGTGAAGGGACAGGCCCTTGGTCCACAGATACGCAGTATTTT. Its protein product is CASSEGTGPWSTDTQYF.